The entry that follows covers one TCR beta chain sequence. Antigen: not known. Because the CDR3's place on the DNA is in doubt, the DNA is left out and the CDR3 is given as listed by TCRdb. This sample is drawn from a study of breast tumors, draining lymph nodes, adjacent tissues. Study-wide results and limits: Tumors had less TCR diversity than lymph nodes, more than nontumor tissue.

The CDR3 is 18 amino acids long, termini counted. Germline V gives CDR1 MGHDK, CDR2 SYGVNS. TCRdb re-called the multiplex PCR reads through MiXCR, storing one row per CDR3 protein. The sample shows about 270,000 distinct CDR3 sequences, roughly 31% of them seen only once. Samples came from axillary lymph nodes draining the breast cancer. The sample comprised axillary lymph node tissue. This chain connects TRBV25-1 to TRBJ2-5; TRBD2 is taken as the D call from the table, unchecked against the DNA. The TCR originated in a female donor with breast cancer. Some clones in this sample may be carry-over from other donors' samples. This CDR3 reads CASFYICSAGLAEETQYF.